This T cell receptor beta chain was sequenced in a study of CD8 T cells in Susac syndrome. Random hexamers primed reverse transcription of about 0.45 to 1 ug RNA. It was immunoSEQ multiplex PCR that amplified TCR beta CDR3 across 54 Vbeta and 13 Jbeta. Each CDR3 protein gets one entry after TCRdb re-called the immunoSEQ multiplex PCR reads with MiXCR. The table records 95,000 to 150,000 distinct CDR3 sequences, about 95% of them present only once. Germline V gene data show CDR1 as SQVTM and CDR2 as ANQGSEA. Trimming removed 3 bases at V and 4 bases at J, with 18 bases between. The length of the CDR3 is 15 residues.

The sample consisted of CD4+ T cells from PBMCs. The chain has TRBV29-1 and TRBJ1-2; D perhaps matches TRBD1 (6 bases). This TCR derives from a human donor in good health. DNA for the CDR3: TGCAGCGTTGACCTTGGCCGGATAGGGGGCTATGGCTACACCTTC. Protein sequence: CSVDLGRIGGYGYTF.